This is a list of T cell receptor beta chains from one sample in a study of cytotoxic CD8 clonotypes in ibrutinib-treated CLL. Clones were read by immunoSEQ multiplex PCR, and TCRdb kept only the in-frame ones, dropping some. The data contain some 300,000 clones, 80% of them singletons. Specimen: PBMCs, collected before ibrutinib treatment. The source of these receptors is a human donor with chronic lymphocytic leukemia. Both conserved end residues are part of each CDR3. A D gene is named only where the DNA matches it firmly. A row's size may be missing; if present it is once, few, many or a size class.

v_call,d_call,clone_size,cdr3_length,j_call,cdr3_aa,cdr3_nt
TRBV18,-,few,13,TRBJ2-3,CASSPIGGDTQYF,TGTGCCAGCTCACCTATCGGGGGAGATACGCAGTATTTT
TRBV6-6,-,-,14,TRBJ1-5,CASSQIGVDQPQHF,TGTGCCAGCAGCCAGATAGGTGTGGATCAGCCCCAGCATTTT
TRBV11-2,TRBD1,-,16,TRBJ2-7,CASSLDGQGNVDEQYF,TGTGCCAGCAGCTTAGACGGACAGGGGAATGTAGACGAGCAGTACTTC
TRBV6-4,TRBD2,-,14,TRBJ2-3,CASSRDYGADTQYF,TGTGCCAGCAGCAGGGACTACGGAGCAGATACGCAGTATTTT
TRBV7-9,TRBD1,-,14,TRBJ2-5,CASSLGDSRETQYF,TGTGCCAGCAGCTTAGGGGACAGCCGAGAGACCCAGTACTTC
TRBV5-4,-,-,14,TRBJ2-1,CASSLLSTRNEQFF,TGTGCCAGCAGCTTGCTCTCTACGCGAAATGAGCAGTTCTTC
TRBV30,TRBD2,-,17,TRBJ2-7,CAWSVGLWTSGSIEQYF,TGTGCCTGGAGTGTAGGTCTTTGGACTAGCGGGAGCATCGAGCAGTACTTC
TRBV9,-,-,13,TRBJ2-7,CASSVGLNYEQYF,TGTGCCAGCAGCGTAGGGCTAAACTACGAGCAGTACTTC
TRBV4-3,TRBD1,-,22,TRBJ2-1,CASSQDKTSDRGDLGFLNEQFF,TGCGCCAGCAGCCAAGATAAGACCTCTGACAGGGGTGACCTAGGATTCCTGAATGAGCAGTTCTTC
TRBV12-5,TRBD1,-,13,TRBJ1-2,CASGRDSRRGYTF,TGTGCTAGTGGCCGGGACAGCAGGAGGGGCTACACCTTC
TRBV2,TRBD1,few,14,TRBJ2-2,CASSKTGQGGELFF,TGTGCCAGCAGTAAGACAGGACAGGGTGGGGAGCTGTTTTTT
TRBV5-1,TRBD1,-,15,TRBJ2-7,CASSFTDRASYEQYF,TGCGCCAGCAGCTTTACCGACAGGGCCAGCTACGAGCAGTACTTC
TRBV6-1,-,-,15,TRBJ1-1,CASSEWGRSDLRAFF,TGTGCCAGCAGTGAATGGGGACGGAGCGATCTGCGAGCTTTCTTT
TRBV5-1,TRBD2,-,13,TRBJ2-7,CASAAGGSGEQYF,TGCGCCAGCGCGGCGGGGGGCTCCGGCGAGCAGTACTTC
TRBV25-1,-,-,15,TRBJ2-3,CASSELGLGTDTQYF,TGTGCCAGCAGTGAATTGGGATTGGGCACAGATACGCAGTATTTT
TRBV19,-,-,15,TRBJ1-3,CASIRTYRSFNTIYF,TGTGCCAGTATTAGGACTTACAGGAGCTTCAACACCATATATTTT
TRBV15,-,-,13,TRBJ2-7,CATSTRGTHEQYF,TGTGCCACCAGCACAAGAGGCACCCACGAGCAGTACTTC
TRBV7-9,-,-,14,TRBJ2-1,CASSSTNVVREQFF,TGTGCCAGCAGCTCAACTAATGTAGTGCGCGAGCAGTTCTTC
TRBV5-1,-,-,13,TRBJ1-2,CASSLDSNYGYTF,TGCGCCAGCAGCCTGGACAGCAACTATGGCTACACCTTC
TRBV7-7,-,-,13,TRBJ2-5,CASSSDREETQYF,TGTGCCAGCAGCTCGGACAGAGAAGAGACCCAGTACTTC
TRBV15,-,-,12,TRBJ2-7,CATSKVGYEQYF,TGTGCCACCAGCAAAGTCGGCTACGAGCAGTACTTC
TRBV28,-,-,12,TRBJ2-7,CASSFWNYEQYF,TGTGCCAGCAGTTTCTGGAACTACGAGCAGTACTTC
TRBV4-2,TRBD2,-,15,TRBJ2-1,CASSQVLAGDNEQFF,TGTGCCAGCAGCCAAGTACTAGCGGGAGACAATGAGCAGTTCTTC
TRBV2,-,-,16,TRBJ1-5,CASSESLDGEGQPQHF,TGTGCCAGCAGTGAATCGCTGGACGGGGAGGGCCAGCCCCAGCATTTT
TRBV7-9,-,-,16,TRBJ2-1,CASSLVAGSSYNEQFF,TGTGCCAGCAGCTTAGTGGCGGGTAGCTCCTACAATGAGCAGTTCTTC
TRBV25-1,-,-,14,TRBJ1-1,CASSQGGVNTEAFF,TGTGCCAGCAGCCAAGGGGGAGTAAACACTGAAGCTTTCTTT
TRBV5-1,TRBD2,-,15,TRBJ2-3,CASSFSSGSTDTQYF,TGCGCCAGCAGCTTTAGTAGCGGGAGCACAGATACGCAGTATTTT
TRBV5-4,-,-,14,TRBJ2-2,CASSLDTITGELFF,TGTGCCAGCAGCTTGGATACTATCACCGGGGAGCTGTTTTTT